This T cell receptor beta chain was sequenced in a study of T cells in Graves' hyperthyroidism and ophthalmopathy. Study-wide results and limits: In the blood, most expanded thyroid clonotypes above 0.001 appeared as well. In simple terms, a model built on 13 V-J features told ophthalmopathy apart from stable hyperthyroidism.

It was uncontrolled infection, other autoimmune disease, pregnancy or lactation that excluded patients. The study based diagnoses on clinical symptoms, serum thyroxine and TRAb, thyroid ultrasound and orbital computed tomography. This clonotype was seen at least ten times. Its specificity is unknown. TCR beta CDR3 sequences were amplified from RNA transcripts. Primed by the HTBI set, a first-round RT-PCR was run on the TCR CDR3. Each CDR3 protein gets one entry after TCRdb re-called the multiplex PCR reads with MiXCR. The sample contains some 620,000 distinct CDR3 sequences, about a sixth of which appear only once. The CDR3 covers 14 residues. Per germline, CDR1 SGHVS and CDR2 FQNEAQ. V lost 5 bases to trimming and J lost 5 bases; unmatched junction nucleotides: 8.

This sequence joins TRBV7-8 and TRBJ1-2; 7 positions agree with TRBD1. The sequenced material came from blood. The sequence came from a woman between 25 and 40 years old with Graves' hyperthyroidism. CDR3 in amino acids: CASSRGQLNYGYTF. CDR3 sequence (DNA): TGTGCCAGCAGCCGGGGACAGCTCAATTATGGCTACACCTTC. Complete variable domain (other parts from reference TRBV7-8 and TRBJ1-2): GAGVSQSPRYKVAKRGQDVALRCDPISGHVSLFWYQQALGQGPEFLTYFQNEAQLDKSGLPSDRFFAERPEGSVSTLKIQRTQQEDSAVYLCASSRGQLNYGYTFGSGTRLTVV.